This T cell receptor (beta chain) is drawn from a study of T cell responses to AZD1222 COVID-19 vaccine. Findings and caveats of the study: Females outnumbered males among donors, who were mostly white British; clonal diversity was possibly underestimated.

Concerning this clone: No antigen is known for it.

Some clones are missing from TCRdb's copy, which holds only in-frame ones; the method was immunoSEQ multiplex PCR. The sample contains 95,000 to 150,000 clones, 80% to 95% of which appear only once. CDR3 length: 13 residues. V gave up 1 base and J gave up 8 bases, with 11 bases separating them. Germline loops: CDR1 LGHNA, CDR2 YSLEER. The chain carries TRBV4-3 and TRBJ1-1; tentatively, D is TRBD1 (5 bases). This TCR derives from an adult in good health. Material: peripheral blood, obtained on day 0 of AZD1222 vaccination. CDR3: CASSQVWGKEAFF. CDR3 sequence (DNA): TGCGCCAGCAGCCAAGTTTGGGGGAAGGAAGCTTTCTTT.